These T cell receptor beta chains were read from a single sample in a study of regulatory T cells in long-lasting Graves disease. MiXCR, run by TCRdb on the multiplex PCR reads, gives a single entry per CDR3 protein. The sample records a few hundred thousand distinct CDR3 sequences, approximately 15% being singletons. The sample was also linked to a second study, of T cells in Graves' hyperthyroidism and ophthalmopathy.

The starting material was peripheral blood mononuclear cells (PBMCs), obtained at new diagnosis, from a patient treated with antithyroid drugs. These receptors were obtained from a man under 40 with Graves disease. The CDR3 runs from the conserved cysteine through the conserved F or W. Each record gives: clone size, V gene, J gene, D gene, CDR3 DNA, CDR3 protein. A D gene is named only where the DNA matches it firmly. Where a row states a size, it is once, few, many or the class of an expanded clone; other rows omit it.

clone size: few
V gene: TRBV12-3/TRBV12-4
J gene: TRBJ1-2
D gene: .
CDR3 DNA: TGTGCCAGCAGTTTTTCCTACTATGGCTACACCTTC
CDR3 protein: CASSFSYYGYTF

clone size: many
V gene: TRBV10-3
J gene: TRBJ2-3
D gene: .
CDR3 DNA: TGTGCCATCAGTGAGAGGCCGTTAGCGGAGGTAACAGATACGCAGTATTTT
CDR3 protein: CAISERPLAEVTDTQYF

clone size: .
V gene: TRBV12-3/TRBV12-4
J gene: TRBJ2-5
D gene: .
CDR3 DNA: TGTGCCAGCACGCGGAGGGGCAGCCAAGAGACCCAGTACTTC
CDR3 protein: CASTRRGSQETQYF

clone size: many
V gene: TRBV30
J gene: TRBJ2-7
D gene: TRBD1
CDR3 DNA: TGTGCCTGGAGCGGACAGGGGGCTGTGCAGTACTTC
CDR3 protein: CAWSGQGAVQYF

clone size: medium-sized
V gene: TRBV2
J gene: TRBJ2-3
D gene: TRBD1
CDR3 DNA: TGTGCCAGCAACCGGGACAGGGGGACAGATACGCAGTATTTT
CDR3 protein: CASNRDRGTDTQYF

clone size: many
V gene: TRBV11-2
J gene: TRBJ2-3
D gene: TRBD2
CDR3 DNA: TGTGCCAGCAAAAGCTATCGCGGGAGCTCCACAGATACGCAGTATTTT
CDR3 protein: CASKSYRGSSTDTQYF

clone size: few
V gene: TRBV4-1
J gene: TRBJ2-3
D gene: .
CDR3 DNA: TGCGCCAGCAGCCAGGATGGGCGGCGAAATACGCAGTATTTT
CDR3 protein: CASSQDGRRNTQYF

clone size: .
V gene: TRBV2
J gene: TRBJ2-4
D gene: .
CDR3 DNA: TGTGCCAGCAGTGGAAGGCTAGCAGTAGCCAAAAACATTCAGTACTTC
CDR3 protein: CASSGRLAVAKNIQYF

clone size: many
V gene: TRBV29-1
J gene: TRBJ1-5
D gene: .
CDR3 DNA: TGCAGCGTTCAGGGGACCGGGAGCAATCAGCCCCAGCATTTT
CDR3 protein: CSVQGTGSNQPQHF

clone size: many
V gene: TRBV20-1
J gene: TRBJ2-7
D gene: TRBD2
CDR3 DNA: TGCAGTCCTCCCCGGGAGGGTGGGTACGAGCAGTACTTC
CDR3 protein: CSPPREGGYEQYF

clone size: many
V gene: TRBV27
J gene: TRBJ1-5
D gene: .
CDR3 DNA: TGTGCCAGCAGTTTGTACAGCAGCAATCAGCCCCAGCATTTT
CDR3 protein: CASSLYSSNQPQHF

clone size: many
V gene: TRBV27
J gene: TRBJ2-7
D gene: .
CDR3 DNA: TGTGCCATCCCCAGAGGCGTTAAGTCCGAGCAGTACTTC
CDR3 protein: CAIPRGVKSEQYF

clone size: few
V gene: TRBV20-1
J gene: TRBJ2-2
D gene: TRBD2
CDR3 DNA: TGCAGTGCTAGAGATTTCGGACTAGTACCCGGGGAGCTGTTTTTT
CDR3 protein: CSARDFGLVPGELFF

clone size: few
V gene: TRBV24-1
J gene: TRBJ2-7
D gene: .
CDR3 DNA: TGTGCCACCTCCAAGGACCGGAGAACCCGCGAGCAGTACTTC
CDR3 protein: CATSKDRRTREQYF

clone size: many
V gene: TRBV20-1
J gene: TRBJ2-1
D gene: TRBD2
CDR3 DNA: TGCAGTGCTAGGACTAGCTTAGGGGTAAATGAGCAGTTCTTC
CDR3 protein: CSARTSLGVNEQFF

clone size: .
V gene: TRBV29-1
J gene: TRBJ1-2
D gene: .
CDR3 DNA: TGCAGCTCCAAGCCCCCCCCGTCGGACGAATATGGCTACACCTTC
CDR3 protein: CSSKPPPSDEYGYTF

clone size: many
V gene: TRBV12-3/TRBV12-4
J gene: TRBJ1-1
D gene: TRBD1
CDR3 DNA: TGTGCCAGCAGCCCAGGACAGGGGGGTTGGGACACTGAAGCTTTCTTT
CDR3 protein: CASSPGQGGWDTEAFF

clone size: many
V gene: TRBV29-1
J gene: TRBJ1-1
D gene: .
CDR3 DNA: TGCAGCGTTGTGGGGGCACTGAACACTGAAGCTTTCTTT
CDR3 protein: CSVVGALNTEAFF

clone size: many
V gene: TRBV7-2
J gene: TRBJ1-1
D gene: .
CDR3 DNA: TGTGCCAGCAGCATACCACGAGTACCTGAAGCTTTCTTT
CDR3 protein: CASSIPRVPEAFF

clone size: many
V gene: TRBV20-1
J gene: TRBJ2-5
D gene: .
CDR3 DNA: TGCAGTGCTAGGAGGATAGGACAAGAGACCCAGTACTTC
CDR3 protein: CSARRIGQETQYF

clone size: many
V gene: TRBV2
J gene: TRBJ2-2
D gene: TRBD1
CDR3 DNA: TGTGCCAGCAGTACTGACAGGGAAGTCGGGGAGCTGTTTTTT
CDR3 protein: CASSTDREVGELFF

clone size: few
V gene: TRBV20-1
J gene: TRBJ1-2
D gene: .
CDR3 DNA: TGCAGTGCTAGAGATCTGGAGACTGGCTACACCTTC
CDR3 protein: CSARDLETGYTF

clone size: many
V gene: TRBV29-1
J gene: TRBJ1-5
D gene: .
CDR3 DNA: TGCAGCGTTGAAGCCGGGGGTAGCAATCAGCCCCAGCATTTT
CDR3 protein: CSVEAGGSNQPQHF

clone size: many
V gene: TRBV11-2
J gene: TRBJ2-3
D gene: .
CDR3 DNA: TGTGCCAGCAGCTTAGATCTTTTGAGTAGAACGCAGTATTTT
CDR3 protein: CASSLDLLSRTQYF

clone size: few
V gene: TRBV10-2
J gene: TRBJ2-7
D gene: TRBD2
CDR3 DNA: TGCGCCAGTACTAGCGGGAGTAACTACGAGCAGTACTTC
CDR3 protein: CASTSGSNYEQYF

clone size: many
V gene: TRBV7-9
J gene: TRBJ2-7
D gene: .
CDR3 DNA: TGTGCCAGCAGCCCGGGACTGGGACGGGACGAGCAGTACTTC
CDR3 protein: CASSPGLGRDEQYF

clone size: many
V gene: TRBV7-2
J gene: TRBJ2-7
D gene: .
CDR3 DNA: TGTGCCAGCAGCTTAGCGCTTGGGGTCAGTCTTTCCTACGAGCAGTACTTC
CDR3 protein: CASSLALGVSLSYEQYF

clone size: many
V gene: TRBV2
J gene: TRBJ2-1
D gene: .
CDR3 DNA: TGTGCCAGCACCCCTCGGGACCCCAGTGCGTTCTTC
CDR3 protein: CASTPRDPSAFF

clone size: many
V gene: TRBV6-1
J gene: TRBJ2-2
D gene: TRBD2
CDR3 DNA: TGTGCCAGCGCCACGGGACTAGCGTGGACCGGGGAGCTGTTTTTT
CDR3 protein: CASATGLAWTGELFF

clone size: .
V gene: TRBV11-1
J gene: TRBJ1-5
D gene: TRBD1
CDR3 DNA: TGTGCCAGCTCACCATCGACAGGGAACACCCGCAATCAGCCCCAGCATTTT
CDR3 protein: CASSPSTGNTRNQPQHF

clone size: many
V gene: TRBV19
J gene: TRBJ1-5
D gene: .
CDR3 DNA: TGTGCCAGTACCCTAGTGGGGGGAAGCAATCAGCCCCAGCATTTT
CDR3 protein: CASTLVGGSNQPQHF

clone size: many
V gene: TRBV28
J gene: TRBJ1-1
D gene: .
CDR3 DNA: TGTGCCAGCAGTTCGCTCTATTTCGAAGCTTTCTTT
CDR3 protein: CASSSLYFEAFF

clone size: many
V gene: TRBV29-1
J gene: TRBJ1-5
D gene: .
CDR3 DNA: TGCAGCGTAATTCCGACGGGCAATCAGCCCCAGCATTTT
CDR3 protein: CSVIPTGNQPQHF

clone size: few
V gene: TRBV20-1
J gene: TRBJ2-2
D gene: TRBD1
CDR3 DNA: TGCAGTGTGCGACCGAACCGGGACAGGGGGATGGCCGGGGAGCTGTTTTTT
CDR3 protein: CSVRPNRDRGMAGELFF

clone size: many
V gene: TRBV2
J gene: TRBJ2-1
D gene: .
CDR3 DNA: TGTGCCAGCAGTGAATCAGCTTCCTACAATGAGCAGTTCTTC
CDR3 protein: CASSESASYNEQFF

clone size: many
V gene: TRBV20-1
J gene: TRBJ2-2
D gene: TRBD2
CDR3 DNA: TGCAGCGTTAAGGAGGGACTAGCGGGCGACACCGGGGAGCTGTTTTTT
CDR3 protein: CSVKEGLAGDTGELFF

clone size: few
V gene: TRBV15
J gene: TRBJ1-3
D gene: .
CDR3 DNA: TGTGCCACCAGCCGAGGGCCCACCATATATTTT
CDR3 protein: CATSRGPTIYF

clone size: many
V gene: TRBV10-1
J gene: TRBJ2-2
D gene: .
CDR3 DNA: TGCGCCAGCAGAAGCGGGCAGACCGCGAACACCGGGGAGCTGTTTTTT
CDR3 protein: CASRSGQTANTGELFF

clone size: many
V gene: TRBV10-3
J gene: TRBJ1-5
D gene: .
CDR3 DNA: TGTGCCATTAGCTCGGGGGGCGGGGGCAATCAGCCCCAGCATTTT
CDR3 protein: CAISSGGGGNQPQHF

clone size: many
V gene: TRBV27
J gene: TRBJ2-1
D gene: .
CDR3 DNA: TGTGCCAGCAGTTTCCGGGACGCCGCCTACAATGAGCAGTTCTTC
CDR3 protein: CASSFRDAAYNEQFF

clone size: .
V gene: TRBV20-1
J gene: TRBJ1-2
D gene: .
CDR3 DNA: TGCAGTGCTGGGGCGACAACTTCATATGGCTACACCTTC
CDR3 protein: CSAGATTSYGYTF

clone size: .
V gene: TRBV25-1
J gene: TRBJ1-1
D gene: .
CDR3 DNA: TGTGCCAGCAGTGGAGGGGCCCGGAACACTGAAGCTTTCTTT
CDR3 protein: CASSGGARNTEAFF

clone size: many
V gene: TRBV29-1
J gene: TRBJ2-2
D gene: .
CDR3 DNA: TGCAGCGTCGGCCAGGGGATCACCGGGGAGCTGTTTTTT
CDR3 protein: CSVGQGITGELFF

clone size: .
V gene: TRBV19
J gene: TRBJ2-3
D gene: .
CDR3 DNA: TGTGCCAGTAGTCCAGGGTACAGCACAGATACGCAGTATTTT
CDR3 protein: CASSPGYSTDTQYF

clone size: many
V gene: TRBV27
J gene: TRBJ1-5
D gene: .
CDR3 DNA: TGTGCCAGCAGTCCCCCCCCCCGCAGGAGCAATCAGCCCCAGCATTTT
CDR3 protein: CASSPPPRRSNQPQHF

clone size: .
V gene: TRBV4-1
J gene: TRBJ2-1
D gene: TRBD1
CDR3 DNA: TGCGCCAGCAGCCAGGAACCCGGGACAGGGGATCGCAATGAGCAGTTCTTC
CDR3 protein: CASSQEPGTGDRNEQFF

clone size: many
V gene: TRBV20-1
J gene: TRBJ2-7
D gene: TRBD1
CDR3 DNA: TGCAGTGCTAGTGTGGGGACAGGGGGCTCCTACGAGCAGTACTTC
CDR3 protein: CSASVGTGGSYEQYF

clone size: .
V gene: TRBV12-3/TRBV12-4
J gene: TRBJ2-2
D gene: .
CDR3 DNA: TGTGCCAGCAGCCGGGCGAAGTCTAGGGAGCTGTTTTTT
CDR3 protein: CASSRAKSRELFF

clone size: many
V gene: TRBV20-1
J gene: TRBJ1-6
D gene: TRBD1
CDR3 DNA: TGCAGTACACGGGCAGGGGGTGCCTCCTATAATTCACCCCTCCACTTT
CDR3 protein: CSTRAGGASYNSPLHF

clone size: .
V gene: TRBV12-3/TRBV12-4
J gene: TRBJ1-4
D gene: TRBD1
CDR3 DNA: TGTGCCAGCAGTACCGCAGGGGGCCTTTTGTTAGGTGAAAAACTGTTTTTT
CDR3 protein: CASSTAGGLLLGEKLFF

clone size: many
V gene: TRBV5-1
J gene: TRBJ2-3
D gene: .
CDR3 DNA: TGCGCCAGCAGCTTGAACGAACGGACATCCGATACGCAGTATTTT
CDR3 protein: CASSLNERTSDTQYF

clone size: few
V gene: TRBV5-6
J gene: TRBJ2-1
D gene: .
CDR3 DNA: TGTGCCAGCAGCTTGGGGGTAGATAACAATGAGCAGTTCTTC
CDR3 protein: CASSLGVDNNEQFF

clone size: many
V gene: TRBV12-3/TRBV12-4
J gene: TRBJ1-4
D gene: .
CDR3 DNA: TGTGCCAGCAGCCAGAGCAACAGGAGGGAGGATGAAAAACTGTTTTTT
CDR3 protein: CASSQSNRREDEKLFF

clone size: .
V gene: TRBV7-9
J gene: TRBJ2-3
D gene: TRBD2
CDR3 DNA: TGTGCCAGCAGCCCTAGGCTAGCGGGAGGGAAATTAGGAACAGCGTATACGCAGTATTTT
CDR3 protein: CASSPRLAGGKLGTAYTQYF

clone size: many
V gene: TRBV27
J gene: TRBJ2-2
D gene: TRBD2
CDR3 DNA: TGTGCCAGCAGTTTAACTAGCGGGACTTTGGACGGGGAGCTGTTTTTT
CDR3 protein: CASSLTSGTLDGELFF

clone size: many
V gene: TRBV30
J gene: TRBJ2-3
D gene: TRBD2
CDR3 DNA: TGTGCCTGGACGCGGGGGTCGAGCCCAGATACGCAGTATTTT
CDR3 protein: CAWTRGSSPDTQYF

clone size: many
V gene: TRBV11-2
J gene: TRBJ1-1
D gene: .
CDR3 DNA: TGTGCCAGCAGTCCACAGGGATCCGGTGAAGCTTTCTTT
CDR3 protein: CASSPQGSGEAFF

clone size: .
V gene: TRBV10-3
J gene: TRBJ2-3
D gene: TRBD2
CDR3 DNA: TGTGCCACCACTAGCGGGAGCCGCACAGATACGCAGTATTTT
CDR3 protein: CATTSGSRTDTQYF